Below, 28 T cell receptor beta chains from the same sample are listed, as sequenced in a study of blood T cell repertoires in COVID-19. Generated by immunoSEQ multiplex PCR, the TCRdb table keeps only in-frame clones and is missing some. The sample yields fewer than 250,000 clones, approximately 91% seen once. The specimen was peripheral blood. These receptor sequences come from a man between 40 and 49 years old with acute or convalescent COVID-19.

The chain employs TRBV7-2 and TRBJ2-1, with TRBD2 matching over 11 bases. CDR1 is SGHTA, CDR2 FQGNSA, per germline. The CDR3 sequence is 15 residues long. The V gene end was trimmed by 5 bases and the J gene end by 4 bases; junction bases not matched to a gene: 4. CDR3 sequence reads: CASSPLAGVYNEQFF. CDR3 bases: TGTGCCAGCAGCCCACTAGCGGGGGTATACAATGAGCAGTTCTTC.

V usage is TRBV15 and J usage is TRBJ2-7, with 12 nucleotides matching TRBD2. Germline assignment: CDR1 LNHNV and CDR2 YYDKDF (reference sequence). V was pared by 3 bases and J by 0 bases, with 9 bases of the junction left unmatched. This CDR3 region has 18 residues. This CDR3 reads CATSRALAGGRSSYEQYF. The CDR3 nucleotides are TGTGCCACCAGCAGGGCCCTAGCGGGAGGGCGAAGCTCCTACGAGCAGTACTTC. The entire variable domain, with the rest obtained from reference TRBV15 and TRBJ2-7, is as follows: DAMVIQNPRYQVTQFGKPVTLSCSQTLNHNVMYWYQQKSSQAPKLLFHYYDKDFNNEADTPDNFQSRRPNTSFCFLDIRSPGLGDTAMYLCATSRALAGGRSSYEQYFGPGTRLTVT.

This chain uses TRBV3-1 (or the pseudogene TRBV3-2) with TRBJ1-1; 7 positions match TRBD1. Losses at the gene ends were 1 base for V and 1 base for J; bases not matched to a gene: 0. CDR1 is LGHDT, CDR2 YNNKEL, per germline (reference sequence). The CDR3 totals 14 residues. CDR3 coding DNA: TGTGCCAGCAGCCAAGCAGGGGGGAACACTGAAGCTTTCTTT. This sequence encodes CASSQAGGNTEAFF.

The gene calls are TRBV5-1 and TRBJ2-5; D unresolved. This CDR3 contains 16 residues. Trimming pared 1 base from V and 0 bases from J, leaving 13 bases between. The V gene's germline CDR1 is SGHRS and CDR2 YFSETQ. The CDR3 loop is CASSLIEETYQETQYF. The CDR3, as DNA: TGCGCCAGCAGCTTGATTGAGGAAACCTACCAAGAGACCCAGTACTTC. Full variable domain (remainder filled in from reference TRBV5-1 and TRBJ2-5): KAGVTQTPRYLIKTRGQQVTLSCSPISGHRSVSWYQQTPGQGLQFLFEYFSETQRNKGNFPGRFSGRQFSNSRSEMNVSTLELGDSALYLCASSLIEETYQETQYFGPGTRLLVL.

In DNA, the CDR3 is TGTGCCATCAGTGGCGGGTTGGTGAATCAGCCCCAGCATTTT. Protein product: CAISGGLVNQPQHF. The genes are TRBV10-3 and TRBJ1-5; no clear D gene. Trimming took off 4 bases at V and 4 bases at J, with 11 bases between the two ends. CDR1 and CDR2 (germline): ENHRY, SYGVKD. The length of the CDR3 is 14 residues.

The rearrangement links TRBV6-2 or TRBV6-3 to TRBJ2-3; 7 bases map to TRBD1. Trimming took 2 bases from V and 2 from J; bases not matched to a gene: 10. CDR1 is MNHEY and CDR2 is SVGEGT in the germline V gene. The CDR3 spans 17 residues. The CDR3 sequence: CASSYGPQGVLTDTQYF. In nucleotides, the CDR3 is TGTGCCAGCAGTTACGGACCTCAGGGGGTCCTCACAGATACGCAGTATTTT.

The V call is TRBV7-2, the J call TRBJ2-1; TRBD2 agrees at 9 bases. V was pared by 5 bases and J by 0 bases, with 8 bases of the junction left unmatched. This CDR3 has 17 amino acids. Germline values: CDR1 SGHTA, CDR2 FQGNSA. The CDR3 region has the DNA TGTGCCAGCAGCCCCCGTGGTAGCGGGAGCTCCTACAATGAGCAGTTCTTC. It codes for CASSPRGSGSSYNEQFF. Full variable domain (missing parts from reference TRBV7-2 and TRBJ2-1): GAGVSQSPSNKVTEKGKDVELRCDPISGHTALYWYRQSLGQGLEFLIYFQGNSAPDKSGLPSDRFSAERTGGSVSTLTIQRTQQEDSAVYLCASSPRGSGSSYNEQFFGPGTRLTVL.

The chain joins TRBV7-9 to TRBJ1-3, with 9 bases identical to TRBD1. Germline V gene lookup returns CDR1 SEHNR and CDR2 FQNEAQ (reference sequence). The CDR3 runs 18 residues. The ends lost 5 bases at V and 0 bases at J; junction bases unmatched: 11. The CDR3 bases are TGTGCCAGCAGCGGTACCGGGACAGGGTTTGCCTCTGGAAACACCATATATTTT. Protein: CASSGTGTGFASGNTIYF. Using reference TRBV7-9 and TRBJ1-3 for the parts outside the CDR3, the full variable domain is DTGVSQNPRHKITKRGQNVTFRCDPISEHNRLYWYRQTLGQGPEFLTYFQNEAQLEKSRLLSDRFSAERPKGSFSTLEIQRTEQGDSAMYLCASSGTGTGFASGNTIYFGEGSWLTVV.

This sequence joins TRBV10-3 and TRBJ2-7; 12 bases line up with TRBD1. This CDR3 is 15 amino acids long. Per the germline V gene, CDR1 is ENHRY and CDR2 is SYGVKD. Losses at the gene ends were 4 bases for V and 9 bases for J; bases not matched to a gene: 10. In DNA, the CDR3 is TGTGCCATCAGTGGGGCCGGGACAGGGGGCGCCGGGCAGTACTTC. Its protein product is CAISGAGTGGAGQYF.

V and J are TRBV5-4 and TRBJ1-1; TRBD1 matches at 8 bases. Germline V gene lookup returns CDR1 SGHNT and CDR2 YYREEE (reference sequence). The CDR3 is made up of 14 amino acids. Unmatched junction bases numbered 12, after V lost 7 bases and J lost 7 bases. The CDR3 nucleotides read TGTGCCAGCGGCCCGCAGGGGGCGCCCCGTGAAGCTTTCTTT. This encodes CASGPQGAPREAFF.

The rearrangement joins TRBV19 to TRBJ1-5; TRBD1 matches 8 bases. The CDR3 covers 16 residues. The ends lost 7 bases at V and 7 bases at J; junction bases unmatched: 15. Germline V gene lookup returns CDR1 LNHDA and CDR2 SQIVND (reference sequence). Written as DNA, the CDR3 is TGTGCCAGTACTCCCGGGGGCAGGGGGCTGGGACAGCCCCAGCATTTT. Translated: CASTPGGRGLGQPQHF.

The rearrangement uses TRBV19 and TRBJ2-1; D possibly corresponds to TRBD1 (5 bases). The germline V gene encodes CDR1 LNHDA and CDR2 SQIVND (reference sequence). The CDR3 has 10 residues. Trimming took off 8 bases at V and 8 bases at J, with 7 bases between the two ends. In DNA, the CDR3 is TGTGCCAGTGGGGCCGATGAGCAGTTCTTC. Amino acid sequence: CASGADEQFF.

The chain combines TRBV10-3 with TRBJ2-5; D unresolved. Looked up from germline, CDR1 is ENHRY and CDR2 is SYGVKD. Trimming shortened V by 0 bases and J by 2 bases, and 10 bases separated the two germline ends. This CDR3 has 15 residues. CDR3 DNA: TGTGCCATCAGTGAGTCGACACAGCCGCAAGAGACCCAGTACTTC. This translates into CAISESTQPQETQYF.

The V gene is TRBV27, the J gene TRBJ1-6, with TRBD1 identical over 7 bases. Trimming removed 6 bases from V and 6 bases from J; junction bases left unmatched: 14. The CDR3 is made up of 17 amino acids. CDR1 is MNHEY and CDR2 is SMNVEV in the germline V gene (reference sequence). The CDR3 sequence is CASRAPGQLIINSPLHF. The CDR3 DNA follows: TGTGCCAGCAGGGCGCCGGGACAGCTAATCATTAATTCACCCCTCCACTTT.

The rearrangement uses TRBV5-1 and TRBJ2-7; unclear D gene. The germline CDR1 and CDR2 sequences are SGHRS and YFSETQ. This CDR3 region has 10 residues. The ends were cut back, 4 bases at V and 4 bases at J, with 3 bases in the middle. This chain's CDR3 is CASSPYEQYF. CDR3 DNA: TGCGCCAGCAGCCCGTACGAGCAGTACTTC.

The chain joins TRBV7-9 to TRBJ2-7; D not resolved. The V end was cut by 0 bases, the J end by 6 bases, with 15 bases between. The germline V gene encodes CDR1 SEHNR and CDR2 FQNEAQ (reference sequence). The CDR3 consists of 15 residues. The CDR3 spells CASSLAVPVGGEQYF. CDR3 bases: TGTGCCAGCAGCTTAGCGGTCCCAGTTGGCGGCGAGCAGTACTTC.

The chain has TRBV19 and TRBJ2-3, with 9 positions matching TRBD2. V was clipped by 6 bases and J by 2 bases; unmatched bases: 6. The CDR3 runs 15 residues. Germline CDR1 is LNHDA and CDR2 is SQIVND (reference sequence). CDR3 protein: CASSQTSGNTDTQYF. The CDR3 DNA reads TGTGCCAGTAGCCAGACTAGCGGAAACACAGATACGCAGTATTTT. Using reference TRBV19 and TRBJ2-3 for the parts outside the CDR3, the full variable domain is DGGITQSPKYLFRKEGQNVTLSCEQNLNHDAMYWYRQDPGQGLRLIYYSQIVNDFQKGDIAEGYSVSREKKESFPLTVTSAQKNPTAFYLCASSQTSGNTDTQYFGPGTRLTVL.

The V call is TRBV6-6, the J call TRBJ2-5, with D perhaps matching TRBD1 (7 bases). The germline V and J ends were trimmed by 2 bases and 5 bases, with 15 bases remaining between them. The CDR3 covers 15 residues. The germline gives CDR1 MNHNY, CDR2 SVGAGI (reference sequence). Here the CDR3 reads CASSYKRRGHETQYF. The CDR3 DNA reads TGTGCCAGCAGTTACAAAAGGAGGGGGCATGAGACCCAGTACTTC.

The gene calls are TRBV14 and TRBJ2-5; D is perhaps TRBD2 (5 bases). The CDR3 sequence is 15 residues long. CDR1 SGHDN and CDR2 FVKESK come from the germline V gene. V was shortened by 4 bases and J by 3 bases, with 15 bases between the two germline ends. CDR3 in amino acids: CASSLGLHSKETQYF. In DNA form, the CDR3 reads TGTGCCAGCAGCCTCGGACTGCATTCAAAAGAGACCCAGTACTTC.

The chain joins TRBV19 to TRBJ2-7, with TRBD1 matching over 8 bases. Germline lookup yields CDR1 LNHDA and CDR2 SQIVND (reference sequence). This CDR3 region has 15 residues. V shed 4 bases, J shed 0 bases, and the junction held 5 bases outside the gene matches. The CDR3 region has the DNA TGTGCCAGTAGTACAGGGACAGGCCGCTCCTACGAGCAGTACTTC. It translates to CASSTGTGRSYEQYF.

The rearrangement joins TRBV5-1 to TRBJ2-7; 7 bases agree with TRBD1. The CDR3 runs 15 residues. Germline V lookup: CDR1 SGHRS, CDR2 YFSETQ. J gave up 2 bases and V 1 base, and 6 bases lay outside the gene matches. CDR3 bases: TGCGCCAGCAGCTTGAAGGTGGGACAGACCTACGAGCAGTACTTC. It encodes CASSLKVGQTYEQYF.

V gene TRBV5-1 combines with J gene TRBJ2-1; 13 nucleotides align to TRBD2. This CDR3 is built from 16 residues. Germline V CDR1 and CDR2: SGHRS, YFSETQ. Germline trimming cut 4 bases from V and 9 bases from J; bases unmatched to any gene: 10. The CDR3 reads CASSSTSGGAVLEQFF. The CDR3 DNA reads as TGCGCCAGCAGCAGCACTAGCGGGGGGGCCGTTCTTGAGCAGTTCTTC.

V gene TRBV28 combines with J gene TRBJ2-7; D gene unclear. The CDR3 runs 13 residues. V gave up 2 bases and J gave up 6 bases, with 11 bases separating them. Looked up from germline, CDR1 is MDHEN and CDR2 is SYDVKM. The chain's CDR3 is CASSLGPSIEQYF. The CDR3 DNA is TGTGCCAGCAGTTTAGGGCCGTCAATCGAGCAGTACTTC.

This clone showed up just a few times. The chain employs TRBV5-1 and TRBJ1-1; D not certain. The CDR3 spans 14 residues. V was clipped by 2 bases and J by 4 bases, with 12 bases between them. Germline values: CDR1 SGHRS, CDR2 YFSETQ. The chain's CDR3 is CASSLNTVFTEAFF. As DNA, the CDR3 is TGCGCCAGCAGCTTAAATACAGTCTTCACTGAAGCTTTCTTT.

This chain uses TRBV27 with TRBJ2-7; TRBD2 matches 7 bases. The germline gives CDR1 MNHEY, CDR2 SMNVEV (reference sequence). Unmatched junction bases numbered 8, after V lost 6 bases and J lost 3 bases. The CDR3 sequence is 14 residues long. CDR3 residues: CASRLGPGGYEQYF. DNA of the CDR3: TGTGCCAGCAGATTAGGGCCGGGGGGCTACGAGCAGTACTTC.

J is TRBJ1-3 and V is TRBV6-6; D may be TRBD1 (6 bases). V was cut by 7 bases and J by 4 bases, with 14 bases left in between. Germline values: CDR1 MNHNY, CDR2 SVGAGI (reference sequence). This CDR3 spans 14 amino acids. CDR3 sequence reads: CASTGQGRGNTIYF. The CDR3 nucleotides are TGTGCCAGCACTGGTCAGGGGAGAGGAAACACCATATATTTT.

This clone was observed once. The J gene is TRBJ1-5, the V gene TRBV6-5; TRBD1 agrees at 10 bases. V dropped 0 bases and J dropped 7; count of bases not matched to a gene: 3. Germline loops: CDR1 MNHEY, CDR2 SVGAGI. The CDR3 loop spans 15 amino acids. The CDR3 region is CASSYSGTGEQPQHF. CDR3 nucleotides: TGTGCCAGCAGTTACTCCGGGACAGGGGAACAGCCCCAGCATTTT.

The chain joins TRBV6-2 or TRBV6-3 to TRBJ2-7; D possibly corresponds to TRBD2 (5 bases). Trimming cost V 5 bases and J 9 bases, with 23 bases left between them. The CDR3 length is 15 residues. Germline values: CDR1 MNHEY, CDR2 SVGEGT. CDR3 DNA: TGTGCCAGCAGTGATCCGGCGGGTGTGACTGTCGGGCAGTACTTC. Residues: CASSDPAGVTVGQYF.